These 19 T cell receptor beta chains were all obtained from the same sample, sequenced in a study of T cells after yellow fever vaccination. TCRdb re-called the 5' RACE reads with MiXCR, one entry per CDR3 protein. The table lists fewer than 150,000 distinct CDR3 sequences, more than 5.5% of them singletons. Sequences were derived from CD4+ T cells sorted from PBMCs, sampled about 49 days after the first yellow fever vaccination. These receptors originate from a man between 18 and 35 years old who received the YFV17D yellow fever vaccine.

This clonotype showed up many times. V usage is TRBV24-1 and J usage is TRBJ2-5, with 7 bases matching TRBD2. The junction had 2 bases not matched to a gene; V was cut back by 3 bases and J by 2 bases. The CDR3 contains 14 residues. From germline, CDR1 is KGHDR and CDR2 SFDVKD. The DNA for the CDR3 is TGTGCCACCAGTGATGGGGGGGGGCAAGAGACCCAGTACTTC. As protein: CATSDGGGQETQYF.

This clonotype occurred many times. The rearrangement links TRBV6-1 to TRBJ2-7, with D possibly matching TRBD1 (6 bases). V lost 2 bases and J 6 bases, leaving 23 bases between the germline ends. CDR1 is MNHNS and CDR2 is SASEGT in the germline V gene. The CDR3 totals 17 residues. CDR3: CASSERLSGTTVSEQYF. The CDR3 DNA follows: TGTGCCAGCAGTGAAAGGCTCTCCGGGACAACGGTTTCCGAGCAGTACTTC.

This clonotype occurred many times. This rearrangement joins TRBV4-1 to TRBJ2-5; 7 positions match TRBD2. Per the germline V gene, CDR1 is MGHRA and CDR2 is YSYEKL. V was pared by 4 bases and J by 5 bases, with 10 bases of the junction left unmatched. The CDR3 loop spans 15 amino acids. The CDR3 region has the DNA TGCGCCAGCAGCCGATTTAGCGGGCTAGCTGAGACCCAGTACTTC. It yields the protein CASSRFSGLAETQYF.

This clonotype was observed at least ten times. V usage is TRBV3-1 and J usage is TRBJ2-5; no clear D. CDR3 length: 13 amino acids. CDR1 and CDR2 (germline): LGHDT, YNNKEL (reference sequence). The V end lost 0 bases, the J end lost 4 bases, and 6 bases lay between the germline ends. CDR3 in DNA: TGTGCCAGCAGCCAAGAGGGCGCAGAGACCCAGTACTTC. Translation gives CASSQEGAETQYF.

In its sample, this clonotype was seen many times. CDR3 nucleotides: TGTGCCAGCTCACCGGGGACCTTTTCCTACGAGCAGTACGTC. It specifies CASSPGTFSYEQYV. The gene calls are TRBV18 and TRBJ2-7; D may correspond to TRBD1 or TRBD2 (5 bases each). From germline, CDR1 is KGHSH and CDR2 LQKENI. The CDR3 spans 14 residues. The V end lost 3 bases, the J end lost 1 base, and 10 bases lay between the germline ends.

This clonotype occurred many times. The J gene is TRBJ2-3, the V gene TRBV5-8; 10 positions agree with TRBD2. Germline-derived CDR1 and CDR2 are SGHTS and YDEGEE. This CDR3 contains 16 residues. Trimming cost V 2 bases and J 0 bases; bases outside gene matches: 3. CDR3 region: CASSLSGGASTDTQYF. CDR3 bases: TGTGCCAGCAGCTTAAGCGGGGGGGCGAGCACAGATACGCAGTATTTT.

In this sample, this clonotype turned up a few times. In nucleotides, the CDR3 is TGTGCCACCAGCAGAGGGGGGAGCAACAGTGAAAAACTGTTTTTT. Protein product: CATSRGGSNSEKLFF. The chain is built from TRBV15 and TRBJ1-4; D perhaps matches TRBD1 (5 bases). The CDR3 extends over 15 amino acids. CDR1 is LNHNV, CDR2 YYDKDF, per germline (reference sequence). Trimming pared 1 base from V and 7 bases from J, leaving 13 bases between.

This clonotype has at least ten counts. The chain joins TRBV3-1 to TRBJ2-1, with 7 bases identical to TRBD2. The CDR3 is made up of 17 amino acids. Per germline, CDR1 LGHDT and CDR2 YNNKEL (reference sequence). V lost 3 bases to trimming and J lost 5 bases; unmatched junction nucleotides: 13. Here the CDR3 DNA reads TGTGCCAGCAGCCATTCAACCGGGGGGATCGCGGACAATGAGCAGTTCTTC. Translating it yields CASSHSTGGIADNEQFF.

This clonotype was picked up many times. The CDR3 region is CSGTPPVSPDTQYF. The CDR3 DNA sequence: TGCAGTGGAACGCCCCCCGTCAGCCCAGATACGCAGTATTTT. V is TRBV20-1 and J is TRBJ2-3, with D uncertain. V lost 7 bases and J lost 4, with 18 bases in between. The CDR3 sequence is 14 residues long. The V gene's germline CDR1 is DFQATT and CDR2 SNEGSKA (reference sequence).

This clonotype was seen ten or more times. CDR3 coding DNA: TGCGCCAGCAGCCAGCCGACACAGGGGGCCAAAGATACGCAGTATTTT. This gives the protein CASSQPTQGAKDTQYF. The chain is built from TRBV4-1 and TRBJ2-3; 9 bases align to TRBD1. In germline, CDR1 is MGHRA, CDR2 YSYEKL. The CDR3 has 16 residues. Losses at the gene ends were 3 bases for V and 5 bases for J; bases not matched to a gene: 9.

This clonotype was counted ten times or more. This chain connects TRBV7-2 to TRBJ2-3; 11 bases are shared with TRBD2. Germline V gene lookup returns CDR1 SGHTA and CDR2 FQGNSA. This CDR3 spans 17 amino acids. Trimming cost V 2 bases and J 2 bases; bases outside gene matches: 6. The DNA for the CDR3 is TGTGCCAGCAGCTTATACCCACTAGCGGGGGTCACAGATACGCAGTATTTT. Amino acids: CASSLYPLAGVTDTQYF.

This clonotype was picked up many times. In DNA, the CDR3 is TGTGCCACCAGCCCGAAGACAGGGGTCCACGAGCAGTACGTC. Translated: CATSPKTGVHEQYV. V usage is TRBV15 and J usage is TRBJ2-7, with TRBD1 identical over 8 bases. The CDR3 runs 14 residues. CDR1 is LNHNV, CDR2 YYDKDF, per germline (reference sequence). The V gene end was trimmed by 5 bases and the J gene end by 5 bases; junction bases not matched to a gene: 8.

There are a few counts of this clonotype. The chain joins TRBV9 to TRBJ2-2, with D maybe TRBD1 (5 bases). The CDR3 totals 15 residues. Trimming removed 0 bases at V and 3 bases at J, with 9 bases between. Germline V CDR1 and CDR2: SGDLS, YYNGEE. The CDR3 nucleotides read TGTGCCAGCAGCGTAGATCAGGGTTACACCGGGGAGCTGTTTTTT. Its protein is CASSVDQGYTGELFF.

This clonotype has a count of ten or more. The chain carries TRBV21-1 and TRBJ2-7. TRBV21-1 is classified as a pseudogene. The CDR3 length is 10 residues. This chain's CDR3 is CASPFAEQYF. For the CDR3, the DNA is TGTGCCAGCCCTTTCGCAGAGCAGTACTTC.

In its sample, this clonotype was seen a few times. The rearrangement joins TRBV7-2 to TRBJ2-1; D perhaps matches TRBD2 (5 bases). CDR1 is SGHTA and CDR2 is FQGNSA in the germline V gene. Trimming took off 1 base at V and 0 bases at J, with 10 bases between the two ends. This CDR3 contains 16 residues. The CDR3, as DNA: TGTGCCAGCAGCTTAGTTTCGCGGGCCTCCTACAATGAGCAGTTCTTC. This gives the protein CASSLVSRASYNEQFF.

This clonotype was counted at least ten times. CDR3 sequence (DNA): TGCGCCAGCAGCTACAGACAGAGAGAGACCCAGTACTTC. Encoded protein: CASSYRQRETQYF. The rearrangement links TRBV5-1 to TRBJ2-5; a possible D gene is TRBD1 (5 bases). In germline, CDR1 is SGHRS, CDR2 YFSETQ. The CDR3 is made up of 13 amino acids. V lost 3 bases, J lost 4 bases, and 10 bases lay in between.

This clonotype appeared a single time. A single base separates this from a much larger clone, so it may be a read error. The V gene is TRBV4-1, the J gene TRBJ1-2, with 7 nucleotides matching TRBD1. Germline V lookup: CDR1 MGHRA, CDR2 YSYEKL. The CDR3 totals 14 residues. Unmatched junction bases numbered 11, after V lost 3 bases and J lost 10 bases. The CDR3 DNA follows: TGCGCCAGCAGCCATTCAGGGGGGGCGACTGACTACACCTTC. This translates into CASSHSGGATDYTF.

This clonotype was detected ten times or more. This chain uses TRBV10-3 with TRBJ2-2, with 10 positions matching TRBD2. V lost 5 bases and J lost 2; bases outside the gene matches: 2. Germline CDR1 ENHRY, CDR2 SYGVKD. The length of the CDR3 is 15 residues. CDR3 in DNA: TGTGCCATCAGTCTAGCGGGGGCTAACACCGGGGAGCTGTTTTTT. Its translation is CAISLAGANTGELFF.

This clonotype was seen many times. This sequence joins TRBV9 and TRBJ2-3; 8 bases are shared with TRBD2. This CDR3 spans 18 amino acids. Germline CDR1 and CDR2: SGDLS and YYNGEE. V was clipped by 2 bases and J by 0 bases; unmatched bases: 11. CDR3 residues: CASSVSGALTSSTDTQYF. The CDR3 DNA is TGTGCCAGCAGCGTTAGCGGGGCACTCACCTCTAGCACAGATACGCAGTATTTT.